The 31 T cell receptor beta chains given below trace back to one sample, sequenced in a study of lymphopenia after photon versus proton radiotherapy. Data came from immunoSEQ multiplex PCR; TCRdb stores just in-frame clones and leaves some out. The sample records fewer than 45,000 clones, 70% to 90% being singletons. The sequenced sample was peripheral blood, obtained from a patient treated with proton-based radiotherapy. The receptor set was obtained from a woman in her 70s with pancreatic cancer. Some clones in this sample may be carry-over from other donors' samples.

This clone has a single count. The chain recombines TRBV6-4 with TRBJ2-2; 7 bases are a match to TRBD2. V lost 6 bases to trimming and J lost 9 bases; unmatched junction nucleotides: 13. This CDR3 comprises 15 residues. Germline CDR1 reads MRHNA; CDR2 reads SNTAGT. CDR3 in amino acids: CASRPLAVRHRELFF. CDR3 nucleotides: TGTGCCAGCAGACCCCTAGCGGTACGACACCGGGAGCTGTTTTTT.

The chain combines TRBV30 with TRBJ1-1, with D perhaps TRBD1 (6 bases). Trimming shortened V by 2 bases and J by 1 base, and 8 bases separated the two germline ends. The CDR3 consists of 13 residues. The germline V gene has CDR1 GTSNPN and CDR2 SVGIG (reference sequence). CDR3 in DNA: TGTGCCTGGAGTAGGGGGGGGAACACTGAAGCTTTCTTT. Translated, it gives CAWSRGGNTEAFF.

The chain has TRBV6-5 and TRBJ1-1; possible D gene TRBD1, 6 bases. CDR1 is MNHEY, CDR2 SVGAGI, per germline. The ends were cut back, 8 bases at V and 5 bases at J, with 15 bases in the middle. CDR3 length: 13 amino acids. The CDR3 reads CASSPPGATEAFF. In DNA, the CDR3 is TGTGCCAGCTCTCCGCCAGGGGCGACTGAAGCTTTCTTT.

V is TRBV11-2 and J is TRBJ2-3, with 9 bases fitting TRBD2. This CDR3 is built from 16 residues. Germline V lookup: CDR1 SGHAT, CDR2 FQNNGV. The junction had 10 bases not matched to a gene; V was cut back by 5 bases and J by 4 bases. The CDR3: CASSPRTGGRADTQYF. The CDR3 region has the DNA TGTGCCAGCAGCCCCAGGACGGGCGGGAGGGCAGATACGCAGTATTTT.

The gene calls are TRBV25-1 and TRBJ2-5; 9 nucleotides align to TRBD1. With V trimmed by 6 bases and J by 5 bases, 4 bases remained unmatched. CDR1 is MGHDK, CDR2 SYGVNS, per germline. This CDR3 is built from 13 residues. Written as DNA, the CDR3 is TGTGCCAGCAGAGGACAGGGGAGGGAGACCCAGTACTTC. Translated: CASRGQGRETQYF.

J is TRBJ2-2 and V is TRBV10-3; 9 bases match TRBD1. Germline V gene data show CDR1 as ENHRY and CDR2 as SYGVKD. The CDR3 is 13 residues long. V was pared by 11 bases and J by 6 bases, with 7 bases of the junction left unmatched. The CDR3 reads CAVSGTGPGELFF. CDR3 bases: TGTGCCGTTTCCGGGACAGGGCCCGGGGAGCTGTTTTTT.

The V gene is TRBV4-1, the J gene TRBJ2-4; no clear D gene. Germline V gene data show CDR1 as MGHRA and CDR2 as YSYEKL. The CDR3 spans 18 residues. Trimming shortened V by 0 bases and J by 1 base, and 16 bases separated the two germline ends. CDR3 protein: CASSQDRAASGAKNIQYF. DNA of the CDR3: TGCGCCAGCAGCCAAGATAGGGCCGCCTCGGGTGCCAAAAACATTCAGTACTTC.

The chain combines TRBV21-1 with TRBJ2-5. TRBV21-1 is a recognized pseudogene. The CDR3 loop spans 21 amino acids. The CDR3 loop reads CASSTSPGPNDLTPYQETQYF. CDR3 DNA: TGTGCCAGCAGCACGAGTCCGGGACCGAATGATCTTACTCCCTACCAAGAGACCCAGTACTTC.

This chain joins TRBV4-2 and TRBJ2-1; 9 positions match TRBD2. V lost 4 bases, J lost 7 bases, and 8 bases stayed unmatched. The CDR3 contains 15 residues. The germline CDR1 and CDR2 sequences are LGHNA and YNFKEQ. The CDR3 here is CASSRREGLRNEQFF. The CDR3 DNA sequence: TGTGCCAGCAGCCGGCGGGAGGGCCTTAGGAATGAGCAGTTCTTC.

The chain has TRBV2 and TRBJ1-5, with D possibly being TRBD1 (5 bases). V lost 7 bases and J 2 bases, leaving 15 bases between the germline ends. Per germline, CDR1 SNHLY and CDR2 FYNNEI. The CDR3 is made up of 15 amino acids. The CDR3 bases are TGTGCCAGCACCGCGGGGGGAGGAGGCAATCAGCCCCAGCATTTT. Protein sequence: CASTAGGGGNQPQHF.

Here the CDR3 DNA reads TGTGCCAGCAGCTTAGTTCTAGCGAGATTCTACAATGAGCAGTTCTTC. Its translation is CASSLVLARFYNEQFF. The chain has TRBV7-9 and TRBJ2-1; possible D gene TRBD2, 6 bases. V was shortened by 1 base and J by 3 bases, with 13 bases between the two germline ends. The CDR3 spans 16 residues. Germline V gene lookup returns CDR1 SEHNR and CDR2 FQNEAQ (reference sequence).

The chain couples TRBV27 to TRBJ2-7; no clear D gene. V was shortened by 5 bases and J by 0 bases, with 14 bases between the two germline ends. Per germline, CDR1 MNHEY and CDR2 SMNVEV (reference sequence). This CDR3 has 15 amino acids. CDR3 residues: CASSPQAGRSYEQYF. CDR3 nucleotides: TGTGCCAGCAGTCCCCAGGCCGGCCGCTCCTACGAGCAGTACTTC.

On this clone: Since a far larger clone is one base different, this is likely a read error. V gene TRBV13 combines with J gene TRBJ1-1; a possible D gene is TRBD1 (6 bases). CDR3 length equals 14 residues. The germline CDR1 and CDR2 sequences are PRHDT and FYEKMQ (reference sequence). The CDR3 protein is CASSHRTENTEAFF. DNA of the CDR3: TGCGCCAGCAGCCATAGGACAGAGAACACTGAAGCTTTCTTT.

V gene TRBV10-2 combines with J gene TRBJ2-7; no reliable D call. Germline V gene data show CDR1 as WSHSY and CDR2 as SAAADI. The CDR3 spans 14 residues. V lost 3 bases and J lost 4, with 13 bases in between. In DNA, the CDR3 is TGCGCCAGCAGTGAATATGGAGACACATACGAGCAGTACTTC. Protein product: CASSEYGDTYEQYF.

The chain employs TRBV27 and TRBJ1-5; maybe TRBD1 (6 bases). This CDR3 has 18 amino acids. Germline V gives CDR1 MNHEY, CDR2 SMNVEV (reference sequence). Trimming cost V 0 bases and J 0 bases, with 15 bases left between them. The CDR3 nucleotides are TGTGCCAGCAGTTTATCGCGTCGGGGGCAGTATAGCAATCAGCCCCAGCATTTT. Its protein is CASSLSRRGQYSNQPQHF.

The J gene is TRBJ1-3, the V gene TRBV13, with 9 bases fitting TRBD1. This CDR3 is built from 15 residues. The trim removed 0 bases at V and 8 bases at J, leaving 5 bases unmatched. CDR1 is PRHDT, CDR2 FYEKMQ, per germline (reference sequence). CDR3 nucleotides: TGTGCCAGCAGCTTAGGGGGACAGGGAGGACACACCATATATTTT. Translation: CASSLGGQGGHTIYF.

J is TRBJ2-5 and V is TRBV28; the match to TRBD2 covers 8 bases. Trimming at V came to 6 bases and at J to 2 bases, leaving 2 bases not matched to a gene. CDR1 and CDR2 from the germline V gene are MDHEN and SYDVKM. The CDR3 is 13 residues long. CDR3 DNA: TGTGCCAGCAGGTCGGGGGGGCAAGAGACCCAGTACTTC. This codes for CASRSGGQETQYF.

The CDR3 is CASSEGGPGTNTEAFF. The CDR3 DNA follows: TGCGCCAGCAGTGAGGGCGGTCCGGGGACGAACACTGAAGCTTTCTTT. This chain links TRBV10-1 with TRBJ1-1, with D maybe TRBD1 (5 bases). V dropped 2 bases and J dropped 1 base, with 14 bases sitting between them. Germline V gene data show CDR1 as WNHNN and CDR2 as SYGVQD (reference sequence). The CDR3 contains 16 residues.

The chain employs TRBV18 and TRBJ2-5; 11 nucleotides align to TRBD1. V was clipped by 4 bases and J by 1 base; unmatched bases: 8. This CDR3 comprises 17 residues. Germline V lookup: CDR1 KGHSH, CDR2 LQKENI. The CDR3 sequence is CASSLAPGTGGQETQYF. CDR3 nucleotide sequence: TGTGCCAGCTCACTGGCCCCCGGGACAGGGGGCCAAGAGACCCAGTACTTC.

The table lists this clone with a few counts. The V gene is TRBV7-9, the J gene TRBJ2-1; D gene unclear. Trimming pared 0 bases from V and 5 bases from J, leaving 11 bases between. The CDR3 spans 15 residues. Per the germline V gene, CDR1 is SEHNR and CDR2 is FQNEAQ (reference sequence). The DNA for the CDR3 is TGTGCCAGCAGCTTAGCGGTGGGGAACCACAATGAGCAGTTCTTC. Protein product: CASSLAVGNHNEQFF.

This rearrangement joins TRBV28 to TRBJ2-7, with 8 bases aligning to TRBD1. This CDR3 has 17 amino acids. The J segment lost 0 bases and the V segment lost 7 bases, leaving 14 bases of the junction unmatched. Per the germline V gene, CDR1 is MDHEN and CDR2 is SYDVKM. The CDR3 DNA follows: TGTGCCAGCACCACCGGTAGTTGGGACAGGAGCTCCTACGAGCAGTACTTC. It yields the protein CASTTGSWDRSSYEQYF. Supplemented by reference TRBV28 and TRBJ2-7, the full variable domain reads DVKVTQSSRYLVKRTGEKVFLECVQDMDHENMFWYRQDPGLGLRLIYFSYDVKMKEKGDIPEGYSVSREKKERFSLILESASTNQTSMYLCASTTGSWDRSSYEQYFGPGTRLTVT.

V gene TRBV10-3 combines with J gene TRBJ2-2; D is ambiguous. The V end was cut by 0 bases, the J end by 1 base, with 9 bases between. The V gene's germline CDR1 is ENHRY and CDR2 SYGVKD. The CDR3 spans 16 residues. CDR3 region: CAISESGLGNTGELFF. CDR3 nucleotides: TGTGCCATCAGTGAGTCGGGGTTGGGGAACACCGGGGAGCTGTTTTTT.

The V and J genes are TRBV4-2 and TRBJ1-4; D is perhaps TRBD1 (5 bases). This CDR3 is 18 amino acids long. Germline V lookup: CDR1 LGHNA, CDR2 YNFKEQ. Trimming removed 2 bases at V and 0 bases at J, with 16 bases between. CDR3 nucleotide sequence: TGTGCCAGCAGCCAAAGTGGGACGTGGATTGCAACTAATGAAAAACTGTTTTTT. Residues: CASSQSGTWIATNEKLFF.

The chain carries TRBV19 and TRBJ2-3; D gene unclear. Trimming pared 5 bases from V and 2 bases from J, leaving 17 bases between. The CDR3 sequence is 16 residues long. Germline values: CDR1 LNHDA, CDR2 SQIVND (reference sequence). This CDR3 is CASSPRRISDTDTQYF. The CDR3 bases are TGTGCCAGTAGTCCTCGCCGCATTTCAGACACAGATACGCAGTATTTT.

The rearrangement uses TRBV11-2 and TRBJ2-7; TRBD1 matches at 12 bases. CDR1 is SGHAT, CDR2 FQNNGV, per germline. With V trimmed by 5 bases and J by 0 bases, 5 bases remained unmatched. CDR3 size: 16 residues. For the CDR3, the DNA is TGTGCCAGCAGCATCGTGGGACAGGGGGCCTCCTACGAGCAGTACTTC. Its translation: CASSIVGQGASYEQYF.

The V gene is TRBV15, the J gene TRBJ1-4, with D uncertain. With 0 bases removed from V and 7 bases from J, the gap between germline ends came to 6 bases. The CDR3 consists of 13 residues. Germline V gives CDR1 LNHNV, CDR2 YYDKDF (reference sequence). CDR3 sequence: CATSRDIVEKLFF. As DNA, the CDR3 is TGTGCCACCAGCAGAGACATAGTTGAAAAACTGTTTTTT.

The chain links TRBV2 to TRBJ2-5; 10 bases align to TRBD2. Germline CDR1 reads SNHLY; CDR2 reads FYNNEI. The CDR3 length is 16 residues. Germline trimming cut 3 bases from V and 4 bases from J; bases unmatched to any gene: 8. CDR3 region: CASSDADSGGRETQYF. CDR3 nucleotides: TGTGCCAGCAGTGACGCGGATAGCGGGGGGCGAGAGACCCAGTACTTC.

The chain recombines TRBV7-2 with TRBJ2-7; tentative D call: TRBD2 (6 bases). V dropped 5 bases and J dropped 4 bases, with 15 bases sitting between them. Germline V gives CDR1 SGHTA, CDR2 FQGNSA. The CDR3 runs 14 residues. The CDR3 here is CASSGRGTDYEQYF. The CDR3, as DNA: TGTGCCAGCAGCGGCCGGGGGACTGATTACGAGCAGTACTTC.

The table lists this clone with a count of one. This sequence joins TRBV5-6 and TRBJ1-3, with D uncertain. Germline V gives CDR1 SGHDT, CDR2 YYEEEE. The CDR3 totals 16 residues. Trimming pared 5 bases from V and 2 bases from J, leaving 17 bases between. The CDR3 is CASSSRLDWAGNTIYF. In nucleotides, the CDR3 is TGTGCCAGCAGTTCCCGTCTGGACTGGGCTGGAAACACCATATATTTT.

CDR3: CASSLGAGSSRINEQFF. The DNA for the CDR3 is TGCGCCAGCAGCTTGGGGGCCGGGAGTTCCCGAATCAATGAGCAGTTCTTC. This chain links TRBV5-1 with TRBJ2-1, with D perhaps TRBD2 (6 bases). Per germline, CDR1 SGHRS and CDR2 YFSETQ. Trimming pared 0 bases from V and 6 bases from J, leaving 19 bases between. The CDR3 contains 17 residues.

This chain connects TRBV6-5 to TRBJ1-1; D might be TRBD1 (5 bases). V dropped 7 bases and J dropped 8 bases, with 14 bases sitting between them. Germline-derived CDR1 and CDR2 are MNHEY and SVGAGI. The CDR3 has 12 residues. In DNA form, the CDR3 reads TGTGCCAGCATCGGGAGGGGCCAGGAAGCTTTCTTT. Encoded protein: CASIGRGQEAFF.